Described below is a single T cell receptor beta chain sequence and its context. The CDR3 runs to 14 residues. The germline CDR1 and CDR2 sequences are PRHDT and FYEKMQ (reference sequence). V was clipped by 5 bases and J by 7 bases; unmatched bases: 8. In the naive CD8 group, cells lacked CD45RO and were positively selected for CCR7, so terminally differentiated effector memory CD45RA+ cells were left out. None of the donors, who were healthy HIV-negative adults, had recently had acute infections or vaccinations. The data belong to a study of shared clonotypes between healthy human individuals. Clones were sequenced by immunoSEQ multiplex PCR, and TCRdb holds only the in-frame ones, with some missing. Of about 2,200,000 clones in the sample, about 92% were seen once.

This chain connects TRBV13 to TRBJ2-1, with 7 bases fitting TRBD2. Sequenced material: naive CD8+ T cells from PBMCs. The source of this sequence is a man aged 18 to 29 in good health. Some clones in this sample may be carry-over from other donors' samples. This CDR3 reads CASSLRREINEQFF. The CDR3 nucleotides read TGTGCCAGCAGCCTACGGCGGGAGATAAATGAGCAGTTCTTC.